The rows below give T cell receptor beta chains drawn from one sample of a study of graft-versus-host responses after intestinal transplantation. Using immunoSEQ multiplex PCR, the repertoire was profiled, and TCRdb retains in-frame clones only, with some absent. The sample contains tens of thousands of clones, around 92% of which appear only once. These receptors lack a known antigen. The sequenced sample was unstimulated CD4+ T cells sorted from spleen or lymph node cells, obtained before intestinal transplant. These receptors were collected from a human donor who received an intestinal transplant. CDR3s include the opening cysteine and the closing phenylalanine or tryptophan. Each record gives: J gene, clone size, V gene, D gene, CDR3 protein, CDR3 DNA. D genes are given only for firm matches. Only part of the rows carry a size: once, few, many, or a class if the clone is expanded.

>TRBJ2-2|.|TRBV9|.
CASSVNGGTGELFF
TGTGCCAGCAGCGTAAACGGTGGCACCGGGGAGCTGTTTTTT
>TRBJ1-1|.|TRBV11-3|.
CASSSRVNTEAFF
TGTGCCAGCAGCTCCCGGGTAAACACTGAAGCTTTCTTT
>TRBJ1-2|.|TRBV29-1|.
CSVGGGRGIYGYTF
TGCAGCGTTGGGGGGGGCAGGGGCATCTATGGCTACACCTTC
>TRBJ1-1|.|TRBV5-4|.
CASSDQQGNTEAFF
TGTGCCAGCAGCGACCAACAGGGGAACACTGAAGCTTTCTTT
>TRBJ1-1|.|TRBV11-3|.
CASSLELGLEAFF
TGTGCCAGCAGCCTAGAACTAGGTCTGGAAGCTTTCTTT
>TRBJ1-3|.|TRBV6-5|.
CASSYFQGSGNTIYF
TGTGCCAGCAGTTATTTCCAGGGATCCGGAAACACCATATATTTT
>TRBJ1-6|.|TRBV4-3|TRBD1
CASSQGTGYYNSPLHF
TGCGCCAGCAGCCAAGGGACAGGTTATTATAATTCACCCCTCCACTTT
>TRBJ1-4|few|TRBV6-6|.
CASRGGEENEKLFF
TGTGCCAGCAGGGGGGGGGAGGAAAATGAAAAACTGTTTTTT
>TRBJ1-2|.|TRBV27|.
CASSVSGGGYGYTF
TGTGCCAGCAGTGTCTCGGGGGGGGGCTATGGCTACACCTTC
>TRBJ1-3|.|TRBV4-3|TRBD1
CASSPTGGASGNTIYF
TGCGCCAGCAGCCCTACAGGGGGCGCCTCTGGAAACACCATATATTTT
>TRBJ2-3|.|TRBV25-1|.
CASSDPRSADTQYF
TGTGCCAGCAGTGATCCCAGGTCCGCAGATACGCAGTATTTT
>TRBJ2-3|.|TRBV6-5|.
CASSYSVGGPSDTQYF
TGTGCCAGCAGTTACTCGGTTGGAGGCCCGAGCGATACGCAGTATTTT